These 25 T cell receptor beta chains were sequenced from one sample in a study of metastatic and nonmetastatic thyroid tumors. Thyroid surgery was preceded by no treatment in any patient. Using MiXCR, TCRdb re-called clones from the PCR reads. Of 80,000 to 85,000 clones in the sample, around 13% are singletons; the top ten hold roughly 10%. The sequencing sample was made of tumor tissue. These receptors originate from a female donor with papillary thyroid cancer or a benign thyroid nodule (not recorded which). Some clones in this sample may be carry-over from other donors' samples.

Ten or more counts support this clone. The CDR3 DNA reads as TGCAGCGTTGAGGACAGGGGAGTCACTGAAGCTTTCTTT. The encoded protein is CSVEDRGVTEAFF. The rearrangement uses TRBV29-1 and TRBJ1-1, with 9 nucleotides matching TRBD1. V was pared by 3 bases and J by 4 bases, with 3 bases of the junction left unmatched. Germline V lookup: CDR1 SQVTM, CDR2 ANQGSEA. This CDR3 has 13 residues. Full variable domain (remainder filled in from reference TRBV29-1 and TRBJ1-1): SAVISQKPSRDICQRGTSLTIQCQVDSQVTMMFWYRQQPGQSLTLIATANQGSEATYESGFVIDKFPISRPNLTFSTLTVSNMSPEDSSIYLCSVEDRGVTEAFFGQGTRLTVV.

This clone has more than one count but fewer than ten. A much larger clone lies one base from this, so it may be a read error. The sample has other DNA sequences that encode this CDR3 too. This rearrangement joins TRBV3-1 to TRBJ1-2; D is unresolved. Germline V CDR1 and CDR2: LGHDT, YNNKEL (reference sequence). Trimming shortened V by 3 bases and J by 8 bases, and 13 bases separated the two germline ends. CDR3 size: 13 residues. DNA for the CDR3: TGTGCCAGCAGCCAGGAAGGAAGGTGGGGCTACACCTTC. Encoded protein: CASSQEGRWGYTF.

This clone is large (0.1 to 1%) within its sample. The chain carries TRBV2 and TRBJ1-2; the match to TRBD1 covers 9 bases. V dropped 8 bases and J dropped 7; count of bases not matched to a gene: 8. The CDR3 length is 13 residues. CDR1 is SNHLY and CDR2 is FYNNEI in the germline V gene. The CDR3 sequence: CASLGQGFSGYTF. The CDR3 coding sequence is TGTGCCAGCCTAGGACAGGGGTTTTCTGGCTACACCTTC.

In this sample, this clone turned up many times. The rearrangement uses TRBV14 and TRBJ2-1; 10 positions agree with TRBD2. CDR1 and CDR2 (germline): SGHDN, FVKESK. The V segment lost 2 bases and the J segment 2 bases; nucleotides outside the gene matches: 0. This CDR3 has 15 residues. This chain's CDR3 is CASSQTSGTYNEQFF. CDR3 sequence (DNA): TGTGCCAGCAGCCAAACTAGCGGGACCTACAATGAGCAGTTCTTC. Complete variable domain (other parts from reference TRBV14 and TRBJ2-1): EAGVTQFPSHSVIEKGQTVTLRCDPISGHDNLYWYRRVMGKEIKFLLHFVKESKQDESGMPNNRFLAERTGGTYSTLKVQPAELEDSGVYFCASSQTSGTYNEQFFGPGTRLTVL.

This clone was observed at least ten times. The J gene is TRBJ2-5, the V gene TRBV7-3; D is ambiguous. Germline V gene lookup returns CDR1 SGHTA and CDR2 FQGTGA. The CDR3 spans 10 residues. V lost 5 bases and J 5 bases, leaving 3 bases between the germline ends. In DNA form, the CDR3 reads TGTGCCAGCAGCGGGGAGACCCAGTACTTC. This translates into CASSGETQYF.

This clone was picked up many times. The rearrangement uses TRBV6-1 and TRBJ1-5; D gene ambiguous. Germline CDR1 MNHNS, CDR2 SASEGT. The CDR3 length is 15 residues. The germline V and J ends were trimmed by 6 bases and 0 bases, with 12 bases remaining between them. CDR3 nucleotide sequence: TGTGCCAGCAGCCTTATCGGGGATAGCAATCAGCCCCAGCATTTT. Translated: CASSLIGDSNQPQHF.

With respect to this clone: The same CDR3 is also encoded by other DNA sequences in this sample. The chain is built from TRBV20-1 and TRBJ2-2; 9 nucleotides agree with TRBD2. With V trimmed by 7 bases and J by 3 bases, 12 bases remained unmatched. The CDR3 consists of 16 residues. The germline gives CDR1 DFQATT, CDR2 SNEGSKA (reference sequence). This CDR3 is CSGTTSGGVDTGELFF. As DNA, the CDR3 is TGCAGTGGTACGACTAGCGGTGGTGTCGACACCGGGGAGCTGTTTTTT.

This clone was observed many times. This chain uses TRBV20-1 with TRBJ2-3; D uncertain. Germline assignment: CDR1 DFQATT and CDR2 SNEGSKA (reference sequence). Deletions cut 6 bases from V and 8 bases from J, with 12 bases between. The length of the CDR3 is 11 residues. The CDR3 nucleotides are TGCAGTGCCCCCCAAGGCATTACGCAGTATTTT. It is translated as CSAPQGITQYF.

The table lists this clone with many counts. The rearrangement uses TRBV5-1 and TRBJ2-3; 11 bases are shared with TRBD2. J gave up 0 bases and V 4 bases, and 10 bases lay outside the gene matches. Germline CDR1 reads SGHRS; CDR2 reads YFSETQ. This CDR3 region has 18 residues. In DNA form, the CDR3 reads TGCGCCAGCAGCCTACTCCCGGGACTAGCGGTTAGCACAGATACGCAGTATTTT. Its translation is CASSLLPGLAVSTDTQYF.

Notes on this clone: This sequence may be a read error, since a much larger clone differs from it by one base. This sequence joins TRBV20-1 and TRBJ2-5; 12 bases are shared with TRBD2. The length of the CDR3 is 13 residues. Germline V gives CDR1 DFQATT, CDR2 SNEGSKA (reference sequence). V was pared by 6 bases and J by 5 bases, with 4 bases of the junction left unmatched. CDR3 sequence: CSASSGRGETQYF. The CDR3 DNA reads as TGCAGTGCCTCTAGCGGGAGGGGGGAGACCCAGTACTTC.

Ten or more counts support this clone. CDR3 amino acids: CAWKKGTPTGYTF. CDR3 nucleotide sequence: TGTGCCTGGAAAAAGGGCACCCCGACAGGCTACACCTTC. This rearrangement joins TRBV30 to TRBJ1-2; no reliable D call. The CDR3 consists of 13 residues. The germline CDR1 and CDR2 sequences are GTSNPN and SVGIG (reference sequence). V was shortened by 4 bases and J by 8 bases, with 17 bases between the two germline ends.

This clone showed up many times. The chain links TRBV5-6 to TRBJ2-5; D is perhaps TRBD2 (5 bases). The V end was cut by 1 base, the J end by 5 bases, with 12 bases between. Germline CDR1 and CDR2: SGHDT and YYEEEE. The CDR3 spans 14 residues. CDR3 DNA: TGTGCCAGCAGCTTGCGGGGTCCGGGGGAGACCCAGTACTTC. This codes for CASSLRGPGETQYF.

This clone has at least ten counts. The DNA for the CDR3 is TGTGCCAGCAGCTCAGATGCAGGGGGCGTCGGAAACACCATATATTTT. It yields the protein CASSSDAGGVGNTIYF. The chain links TRBV11-2 to TRBJ1-3, with 8 bases lining up with TRBD1. V lost 4 bases to trimming and J lost 4 bases; unmatched junction nucleotides: 9. The CDR3 loop spans 16 amino acids. The germline V gene has CDR1 SGHAT and CDR2 FQNNGV.

This clone was observed at least ten times. Distinct nucleotide sequences in the sample also encode this CDR3. The chain has TRBV25-1 and TRBJ2-2; D ambiguous. This CDR3 has 13 amino acids. Trimming removed 3 bases from V and 4 bases from J, with 6 bases in between. CDR1 is MGHDK, CDR2 SYGVNS, per germline. The CDR3 DNA is TGTGCCAGCAGTGAGGTGCCCACCGGGGAGCTGTTTTTT. It codes for CASSEVPTGELFF.

At least ten counts were recorded for this clone. The chain employs TRBV5-1 and TRBJ1-1; the D gene is possibly TRBD1 (6 bases). In germline, CDR1 is SGHRS, CDR2 YFSETQ. The V end lost 0 bases, the J end lost 10 bases, and 16 bases lay between the germline ends. This CDR3 contains 14 residues. The CDR3 region has the DNA TGCGCCAGCAGCTTGGATCAGAGGGGGGTGGGAGCTTTCTTT. It encodes CASSLDQRGVGAFF.

V is TRBV7-2 and J is TRBJ1-2; tentative D call: TRBD1 (5 bases). The CDR3 totals 15 residues. Germline CDR1 and CDR2: SGHTA and FQGNSA. Trimming took 5 bases from V and 4 from J, leaving 17 bases between them. The CDR3 DNA is TGTGCCAGCAGCCTACCAACAGGATACTTCTATGGCTACACCTTC. Residues: CASSLPTGYFYGYTF.

This clone was seen a few times. A much larger clone lies a single base off, so this may be a read error. This chain links TRBV5-1 with TRBJ2-5; unclear D gene. V was clipped by 4 bases and J by 2 bases, with 12 bases between them. Germline lookup yields CDR1 SGHRS and CDR2 YFSETQ. The CDR3 runs 14 residues. CDR3 coding DNA: TGCGCCAGCAGCCTTAGTGTAGGGCAAGAGACCCAGTACTTC. Translated: CASSLSVGQETQYF.

This clone came up a few times. One base away lies a much larger clone, so this may be a sequencing read error. This sequence joins TRBV7-3 and TRBJ2-2; D is uncertain. Germline lookup yields CDR1 SGHTA and CDR2 FQGTGA. The germline V and J ends were trimmed by 8 bases and 2 bases, with 6 bases remaining between them. CDR3 length: 12 residues. CDR3 bases: TGTGCCAGCGTCGAAAACACCGGGGAGCTGTTTTTT. Protein product: CASVENTGELFF.

This clone occurred many times. The chain uses TRBV10-1 and TRBJ1-3, with D possibly matching TRBD1 (5 bases). CDR3 length equals 16 residues. Germline V CDR1 and CDR2: WNHNN, SYGVQD (reference sequence). V dropped 5 bases and J dropped 0 bases, with 14 bases sitting between them. The CDR3 region is CASSPQGRFSGNTIYF. The CDR3 DNA sequence: TGCGCCAGCAGTCCTCAGGGACGCTTCTCTGGAAACACCATATATTTT.

The table lists this clone with many counts. The sample contains more than one DNA sequence encoding this CDR3. The V call is TRBV19, the J call TRBJ2-1; the match to TRBD2 covers 14 bases. CDR1 and CDR2 (germline): LNHDA, SQIVND (reference sequence). The CDR3 spans 17 residues. The J segment lost 1 base and the V segment lost 5 bases, leaving 4 bases of the junction unmatched. Here the CDR3 DNA reads TGTGCCAGTAGTCCGACTAGCGGGAGGGATTCCTACAATGAGCAGTTCTTC. Protein sequence: CASSPTSGRDSYNEQFF.

This clone has only a few counts. This could be a read error, since a much larger clone is one nucleotide away. Additional DNA sequences in this sample encode the identical CDR3. The chain is built from TRBV7-3 and TRBJ2-7, with unresolved D. Per germline, CDR1 SGHTA and CDR2 FQGTGA. There are 13 residues in the CDR3. The CDR3 protein is CASSLKPSYEQYF. For the CDR3, the DNA is TGTGCCAGCAGCTTAAAGCCCTCCTATGAGCAGTACTTC.

The table lists this clone with a few counts. The chain carries TRBV4-1 and TRBJ2-7; 7 nucleotides match TRBD1. Per the germline V gene, CDR1 is MGHRA and CDR2 is YSYEKL. The CDR3 extends over 17 amino acids. V was clipped by 0 bases and J by 2 bases; unmatched bases: 10. The CDR3: CASSQDPNRGHPYEQYF. The CDR3 DNA reads TGCGCCAGCAGCCAAGATCCCAACAGGGGTCATCCCTACGAGCAGTACTTC.

This clone was found many times. CDR3 DNA: TGTGCCAGCAGCTTAGGGCCTCGGACAGGGAACCACGAGCAGTACTTC. It translates to CASSLGPRTGNHEQYF. The chain joins TRBV11-3 to TRBJ2-7; TRBD1 matches 8 bases. This CDR3 has 16 residues. Trimming removed 1 base from V and 5 bases from J; junction bases left unmatched: 10. Germline values: CDR1 SGHNT, CDR2 YENEEA.

This clone has ten or more counts. The rearrangement links TRBV7-3 to TRBJ2-5, with D uncertain. V was cut by 2 bases and J by 3 bases, with 4 bases left in between. CDR1 is SGHTA and CDR2 is FQGTGA in the germline V gene. The CDR3 is 12 amino acids. The CDR3 spells CASSLGKETQYF. The CDR3 region has the DNA TGTGCCAGCAGCTTAGGGAAAGAGACCCAGTACTTC.

In regard to this clone: It may be a read error: a sequence one base away is much more abundant. The V call is TRBV20-1, the J call TRBJ2-1, with 8 bases aligning to TRBD1. The CDR3 has 13 amino acids. J was trimmed by 7 bases and V by 4 bases; bases with no gene match: 6. Germline V lookup: CDR1 DFQATT, CDR2 SNEGSKA (reference sequence). CDR3 bases: TGCAGTGCTATCCAGGGGGCTGGGAATGAGCAGTTCTTC. Protein: CSAIQGAGNEQFF.